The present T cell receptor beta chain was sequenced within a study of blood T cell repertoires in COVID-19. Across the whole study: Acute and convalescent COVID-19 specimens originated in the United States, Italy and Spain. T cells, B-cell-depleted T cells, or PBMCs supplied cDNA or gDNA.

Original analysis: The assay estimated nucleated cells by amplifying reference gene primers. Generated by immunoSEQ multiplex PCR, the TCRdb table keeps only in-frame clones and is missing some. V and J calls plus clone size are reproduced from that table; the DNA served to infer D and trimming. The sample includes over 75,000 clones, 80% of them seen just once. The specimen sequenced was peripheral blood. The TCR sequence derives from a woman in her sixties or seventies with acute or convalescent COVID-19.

The CDR3 DNA is TGTGCCAGCAGCACCACACCACAAGAGACCCAGTACTTC. Translating gives CASSTTPQETQYF. This rearrangement joins TRBV7-2 to TRBJ2-5, with unresolved D. CDR1 is SGHTA and CDR2 is FQGNSA in the germline V gene. Trimming cost V 5 bases and J 2 bases, with 9 bases left between them. The CDR3 runs 13 residues.